Listed here are 17 T cell receptor beta chains from one sample, sequenced in a study of cytomegalovirus exposure and HLA in healthy donors. Use of 60 Vbeta and 13 Jbeta primers characterized the PCR. The data were produced by immunoSEQ multiplex PCR, yet TCRdb's version contains in-frame clones alone and is incomplete. The sample lists some 170,000 clones, around 80% occurring once. Source material: PBMCs. Every receptor here comes from a woman between 25 and 40 years old in good health and CMV-seronegative.

The genes are TRBV9 and TRBJ2-5; 14 positions agree with TRBD2. V gave up 4 bases and J gave up 5 bases; unmatched junction bases: 4. The CDR3 is 15 residues long. Germline values: CDR1 SGDLS, CDR2 YYNGEE. CDR3 sequence: CASSRLAGGRETQYF. CDR3 sequence (DNA): TGTGCCAGCAGCAGACTAGCGGGAGGGCGTGAGACCCAGTACTTC.

This clone turned up a few times. The chain links TRBV5-1 to TRBJ1-1; D gene ambiguous. Germline-derived CDR1 and CDR2 are SGHRS and YFSETQ. The CDR3 is 17 residues long. V shed 0 bases and J shed 2 bases, with 17 bases lying between them. CDR3 DNA: TGCGCCAGCAGCTTGGCCGAGGTCTTGGGTAGTAACACTGAAGCTTTCTTT. It codes for CASSLAEVLGSNTEAFF.

J is TRBJ2-5 and V is TRBV6-1; 11 positions agree with TRBD2. Unmatched junction bases numbered 5, after V lost 3 bases and J lost 5 bases. This CDR3 is 15 amino acids long. Germline-derived CDR1 and CDR2 are MNHNS and SASEGT. In DNA, the CDR3 is TGTGCCAGCAGTGACCAACTAGCGGGGGTGGAGACCCAGTACTTC. It specifies CASSDQLAGVETQYF.

The V call is TRBV10-3, the J call TRBJ1-2; 10 bases are shared with TRBD1. V was clipped by 10 bases and J by 3 bases; unmatched bases: 5. The germline CDR1 and CDR2 sequences are ENHRY and SYGVKD. This CDR3 has 13 amino acids. As DNA, the CDR3 is TGTGCCAGCAGCGGACAGGGGGACTATGGCTACACCTTC. This encodes CASSGQGDYGYTF.

The chain joins TRBV5-1 to TRBJ2-5; 11 bases fit TRBD2. Trimming took 0 bases from V and 5 from J; bases not matched to a gene: 3. The CDR3 runs to 15 residues. From germline, CDR1 is SGHRS and CDR2 YFSETQ. The CDR3 DNA reads as TGCGCCAGCAGCTTGGGGACTAGCGGGTTGGAGACCCAGTACTTC. Translation gives CASSLGTSGLETQYF.

The chain carries TRBV4-2 and TRBJ2-2, with TRBD2 matching over 7 bases. The CDR3 is made up of 16 amino acids. Germline CDR1 reads LGHNA; CDR2 reads YNFKEQ. V trimming: 1 base; J trimming: 1 base; junction bases outside the gene matches: 3. CDR3 coding DNA: TGTGCCAGCAGCCAAGGACTAGCAATGAACACCGGGGAGCTGTTTTTT. This codes for CASSQGLAMNTGELFF.

This chain connects TRBV7-2 to TRBJ2-3; a possible D gene is TRBD1 (6 bases). There are 15 residues in the CDR3. V lost 6 bases and J 0 bases, leaving 13 bases between the germline ends. Germline CDR1 and CDR2: SGHTA and FQGNSA. This chain's CDR3 is CASRPGASSTDTQYF. The CDR3 bases are TGTGCCAGCAGACCAGGGGCTTCTAGCACAGATACGCAGTATTTT.

This chain links TRBV11-3 with TRBJ2-3; 10 nucleotides align to TRBD1. The V and J ends lost 1 base and 2 bases, in that order; junction bases with no gene match: 3. The CDR3 runs 16 residues. CDR1 and CDR2 (germline): SGHNT, YENEEA. The CDR3 nucleotides are TGTGCCAGCAGCTTAGCGACAGGGGGCTCCACAGATACGCAGTATTTT. This translates into CASSLATGGSTDTQYF.

A single count supports this clone. The V and J genes are TRBV28 and TRBJ1-1; TRBD1 matches 7 bases. With V trimmed by 6 bases and J by 7 bases, 8 bases remained unmatched. The CDR3 runs to 13 residues. In germline, CDR1 is MDHEN, CDR2 SYDVKM. This CDR3 is CASSLDWDSEAFF. The CDR3 DNA sequence: TGTGCCAGCAGCCTTGACTGGGACAGTGAAGCTTTCTTT.

V is TRBV7-2 and J is TRBJ2-3, with 8 bases matching TRBD2. This CDR3 comprises 15 residues. Unmatched junction bases numbered 4, after V lost 4 bases and J lost 1 base. Germline CDR1 SGHTA, CDR2 FQGNSA. CDR3 DNA sequence: TGTGCCAGCAGCTATAATAGCGGGGGCACAGATACGCAGTATTTT. This gives the protein CASSYNSGGTDTQYF.

The genes are TRBV5-5 and TRBJ1-1; TRBD1 matches 9 bases. With 5 bases clipped from V and 10 bases from J, the junction kept 15 bases outside the gene matches. Germline CDR1 and CDR2: SGHKS and YYEKEE (reference sequence). There are 15 residues in the CDR3. This chain's CDR3 is CASSFLTGTGLVAFF. Here the CDR3 DNA reads TGTGCCAGCAGTTTCTTAACCGGGACAGGGTTGGTAGCTTTCTTT.

The chain couples TRBV27 to TRBJ2-2; D not resolved. Germline assignment: CDR1 MNHEY and CDR2 SMNVEV (reference sequence). The CDR3 loop spans 16 amino acids. V dropped 0 bases and J dropped 3 bases, with 11 bases sitting between them. The CDR3 bases are TGTGCCAGCAGTTTATCGCGCGCCTCGCACACCGGGGAGCTGTTTTTT. As protein: CASSLSRASHTGELFF.

Remarks on this clone: A junction end diverges from the germline sequence, so it may reflect a read error. V and J are TRBV9 and TRBJ1-1, with a tentative D call TRBD1 (6 bases). CDR1 is SGDLS, CDR2 YYNGEE, per germline. This CDR3 spans 15 amino acids. The CDR3 loop is CASSVETGENAEAFF. The CDR3 coding sequence is TGTGCCAGCAGCGTCGAGACAGGAGAGAACGCTGAAGCTTTCTTT.

The chain couples TRBV15 to TRBJ2-1; the match to TRBD1 covers 9 bases. CDR3 length: 16 residues. Germline loops: CDR1 LNHNV, CDR2 YYDKDF (reference sequence). With 0 bases clipped from V and 1 base from J, the junction kept 1 base outside the gene matches. CDR3 protein: CATSRETGGSYNEQFF. CDR3 sequence (DNA): TGTGCCACCAGCAGAGAGACAGGGGGTTCCTACAATGAGCAGTTCTTC.

The V and J genes are TRBV20-1 and TRBJ2-7; weak D call: TRBD2 (5 bases). Germline CDR1 reads DFQATT; CDR2 reads SNEGSKA (reference sequence). Trimming took off 6 bases at V and 4 bases at J, with 10 bases between the two ends. This CDR3 spans 11 amino acids. The CDR3 DNA reads as TGCAGTGCCGCCCGGGGTTACGAGCAGTACTTC. This codes for CSAARGYEQYF.

This clone was counted a few times. This chain joins TRBV5-6 and TRBJ2-7, with D perhaps matching TRBD2 (7 bases). CDR3 size: 13 residues. Germline CDR1 and CDR2: SGHDT and YYEEEE. Deletions cut 1 base from V and 5 bases from J, with 10 bases between. CDR3 bases: TGTGCCAGCAGCTTGTCCGGGGGGCACGAGCAGTACTTC. This translates into CASSLSGGHEQYF.

The V call is TRBV6-1, the J call TRBJ2-3, with 7 bases lining up with TRBD2. The V gene end was trimmed by 1 base and the J gene end by 4 bases; junction bases not matched to a gene: 2. This CDR3 has 14 amino acids. Germline V CDR1 and CDR2: MNHNS, SASEGT. The CDR3 reads CASSEGGGPDTQYF. The CDR3 nucleotides are TGTGCCAGCAGTGAAGGGGGGGGTCCAGATACGCAGTATTTT.